This is a list of T cell receptor beta chains from one sample in a study of blood T cell repertoires in COVID-19. The data were produced by immunoSEQ multiplex PCR, yet TCRdb's version contains in-frame clones alone and is incomplete. The sample holds tens of thousands of clones, 79% seen once. Sequencing input: peripheral blood. Receptor source: a human donor in a cohort sampled during active COVID-19. The conserved cysteine and the conserved F or W are not part of the CDR3 here.

J gene: TRBJ2-5
V gene: TRBV6-5
CDR3 protein: ASSYYGNQETQY

J gene: TRBJ2-2
V gene: TRBV12-5
CDR3 protein: ASGFRQGYAGELF

J gene: TRBJ2-3
V gene: TRBV4-3
CDR3 protein: ASAERNTDTQY

J gene: TRBJ1-1
V gene: TRBV5-1
CDR3 protein: ASSLSGLILEAF

J gene: TRBJ2-1
V gene: TRBV7-3
CDR3 protein: ASSLQVRVSYNEQF

J gene: TRBJ1-1
V gene: TRBV30
CDR3 protein: AHKMTGGRTEAF

J gene: TRBJ1-1
V gene: TRBV6-5
CDR3 protein: ASTLKGWGDTEAF

J gene: TRBJ2-1
V gene: TRBV4-1
CDR3 protein: ASSLGGANEQF

J gene: TRBJ1-1
V gene: TRBV3-1/TRBV3-2
CDR3 protein: ASSPSLTGPNTEAF

J gene: TRBJ1-5
V gene: TRBV15
CDR3 protein: ATSRGTGGGNQPQH

J gene: TRBJ1-4
V gene: TRBV3-1/TRBV3-2
CDR3 protein: ASSQEQGSEKLF

J gene: TRBJ2-4
V gene: TRBV11-3
CDR3 protein: ASRQTGLAGVGAKNIQY

J gene: TRBJ1-5
V gene: TRBV2
CDR3 protein: ASSEVTGDPSNQPQH

J gene: TRBJ2-1
V gene: TRBV5-1
CDR3 protein: ASSLGFQRQGHFQF

J gene: TRBJ2-2
V gene: TRBV3-1/TRBV3-2
CDR3 protein: ASSQSGAGATGELF

J gene: TRBJ1-1
V gene: TRBV4-1
CDR3 protein: ASSQEPVNTEAF

J gene: TRBJ1-1
V gene: TRBV7-9
CDR3 protein: ASSLQGGHTEAF